The clone carrying this T cell receptor (beta chain) was seen once. What it binds is unknown. This sample is drawn from a study of identifying expanded T cells in peripheral blood. Study outcomes and limitations: Approximately 2-week clone count variance significantly increased as total template count grew.

V lost 6 bases, J lost 2 bases, and 13 bases lay in between. Germline-derived CDR1 and CDR2 are LNHDA and SQIVND (reference sequence). There are 14 residues in the CDR3. Some clones are missing from TCRdb's copy, which holds only in-frame ones; the method was immunoSEQ multiplex PCR. Of 70,000 to 100,000 clones in the sample, around nine tenths were seen once. This chain links TRBV19 with TRBJ1-2, with D possibly matching TRBD1 (6 bases). This sequence originates from a person aged 18 to 69 in good health. Sample: blood. This chain's CDR3 is CASRRGEGNYGYTF. CDR3 DNA sequence: TGTGCCAGTAGGAGGGGGGAGGGAAACTATGGCTACACCTTC.